The 12 T cell receptor beta chains below were found in one sample sequenced in a study of breast tumors, draining lymph nodes, adjacent tissues. TCRdb redid the calling of the multiplex PCR reads with MiXCR, one entry per CDR3 protein. The profile covers 100,000 or so distinct CDR3 sequences, with 21% appearing a single time and approximately 1.2% taken by the ten largest. The lymph nodes were axillary draining lymph nodes from breast cancer patients. The specimen was axillary lymph node tissue. Receptor source: a female donor with breast cancer. Some clones in this sample may be carry-over from other donors' samples.

In regard to this clonotype: Lacking the conserved final phenylalanine or tryptophan, this CDR3 likely reflects a read error. The chain uses TRBV6-1 and TRBJ2-7; D call uncertain. Germline-derived CDR1 and CDR2 are MNHNS and SASEGT. V lost 7 bases, J lost 0 bases, and 13 bases lay in between. This CDR3 spans 14 amino acids. The CDR3, as DNA: TGTGCCAGCACGGCGTCAGTCTACTCCTACGAGCAGTACCTC. Translation: CASTASVYSYEQYL.

This clonotype has at least ten counts. V usage is TRBV29-1 and J usage is TRBJ1-2, with 9 nucleotides matching TRBD1. CDR1 is SQVTM, CDR2 ANQGSEA, per germline. The CDR3 runs 14 residues. J gave up 3 bases and V 6 bases, and 8 bases lay outside the gene matches. CDR3: CSVLTGGWDYGYTF. CDR3 nucleotides: TGCAGCGTCCTGACAGGGGGTTGGGACTATGGCTACACCTTC.

This clonotype was found a few times. The chain carries TRBV5-6 and TRBJ1-2; no clear D gene. CDR1 is SGHDT and CDR2 is YYEEEE in the germline V gene. CDR3 length equals 14 residues. The germline V and J ends were trimmed by 1 base and 3 bases, with 10 bases remaining between them. DNA for the CDR3: TGTGCCAGCAGCTTGCCGAGTCGGGACTATGGCTACACCTTC. The encoded protein is CASSLPSRDYGYTF. Combining the CDR3 with reference TRBV5-6 and TRBJ1-2 gives the whole variable domain DAGVTQSPTHLIKTRGQQVTLRCSPKSGHDTVSWYQQALGQGPQFIFQYYEEEERQRGNFPDRFSGHQFPNYSSELNVNALLLGDSALYLCASSLPSRDYGYTFGSGTRLTVV.

In this sample, this clonotype turned up many times. The chain links TRBV19 to TRBJ1-2; unclear D gene. CDR1 is LNHDA, CDR2 SQIVND, per germline (reference sequence). This CDR3 is 12 amino acids long. V was clipped by 6 bases and J by 8 bases, with 13 bases between them. For the CDR3, the DNA is TGTGCCAGTAGGGTTGGTCCTTGGGGCTACACCTTC. This codes for CASRVGPWGYTF.

This clonotype was observed once. No conserved phenylalanine or tryptophan is present at the end of the CDR3, so a read error is the likely explanation. The DNA is omitted, as the CDR3 cannot be located on it reliably, and the CDR3 follows TCRdb's listing. The CDR3 spells CASRQGHNSPPHL. V is TRBV2 and J is TRBJ1-6; TRBD1, the table's D call, was not compared with the DNA. The V gene's germline CDR1 is SNHLY and CDR2 FYNNEI. The CDR3 extends over 13 residues, inclusive of both ends.

There are a few counts of this clonotype. The J gene is TRBJ1-5, the V gene TRBV27, with TRBD1 matching 12 bases. This CDR3 spans 18 amino acids. V shed 3 bases and J 1 base; nucleotides not matched to a gene: 7. The germline V gene has CDR1 MNHEY and CDR2 SMNVEV (reference sequence). CDR3 sequence reads: CASSLSGQGATSNQPQHF. The CDR3 coding sequence is TGTGCCAGCAGTTTGTCGGGACAGGGGGCCACAAGCAATCAGCCCCAGCATTTT.

This clonotype was observed many times. The chain joins TRBV2 to TRBJ2-3; the D is unclear. Trimming pared 0 bases from V and 0 bases from J, leaving 4 bases between. This CDR3 region has 14 residues. Germline CDR1 is SNHLY and CDR2 is FYNNEI. CDR3 residues: CASSEAPSTDTQYF. The CDR3, as DNA: TGTGCCAGCAGTGAAGCACCCAGCACAGATACGCAGTATTTT.

As for this clonotype: A much larger clone lies a single base off, so this may be a read error. The chain carries TRBV28 and TRBJ1-6, with TRBD1 matching 7 bases. Germline CDR1 reads MDHEN; CDR2 reads SYDVKM. The length of the CDR3 is 12 residues. DNA for the CDR3: TGTGCCAGCAGAACCGGGACAGCACCCCCCCACTTT. Amino acids: CASRTGTAPPHF.

This clonotype was recorded at least ten times. This chain links TRBV10-3 with TRBJ2-7, with D perhaps assigned TRBD1 or TRBD2 (5 bases each). Germline V CDR1 and CDR2: ENHRY, SYGVKD. The V end was cut by 0 bases, the J end by 6 bases, with 9 bases between. CDR3 length equals 13 residues. Written as DNA, the CDR3 is TGTGCCATCAGTGAGTCGAGGGGCGGCGAGCAGTACTTC. This sequence encodes CAISESRGGEQYF.

This clonotype was detected ten times or more. V is TRBV12-3 or TRBV12-4 and J is TRBJ2-3; no clear D gene. The CDR3 length is 13 residues. The V end lost 3 bases, the J end lost 10 bases, and 14 bases lay between the germline ends. DNA for the CDR3: TGTGCCAGCAGTTTTAGGAGCCCAGAAGCGCAGTATTTT. This gives the protein CASSFRSPEAQYF.

The chain recombines TRBV3-1 with TRBJ2-1, with TRBD2 matching 13 bases. The germline V gene encodes CDR1 LGHDT and CDR2 YNNKEL (reference sequence). With 3 bases clipped from V and 7 bases from J, the junction kept 3 bases outside the gene matches. This CDR3 spans 15 amino acids. The CDR3 DNA reads as TGTGCCAGCAGCCAGCCACTAGCGGGAGGGAATGAGCAGTTCTTC. Protein sequence: CASSQPLAGGNEQFF.

This clonotype has only a few counts. The CDR3 loop is CASRYPGGSEPQHF. The CDR3 DNA reads as TGTGCCAGCAGGTACCCAGGGGGGTCCGAGCCCCAGCATTTT. The genes are TRBV28 and TRBJ1-5; 7 bases line up with TRBD1. The CDR3 is 14 amino acids. CDR1 and CDR2 from the germline V gene are MDHEN and SYDVKM. The junction had 10 bases not matched to a gene; V was cut back by 6 bases and J by 8 bases.